The 17 T cell receptor beta chains presented below share a single source sample, sequenced in a study of blood T cell repertoires in COVID-19. The protocol was immunoSEQ multiplex PCR, while the TCRdb copy is restricted to in-frame clones and leaves out a portion. Of approximately 440,000 clones in the sample, less than 95% are singletons; the top ten hold 0.6%. Material for sequencing was PBMCs or T cells enriched from blood (not recorded which). The receptor source for this set is a man between 18 and 35 years old who had recovered from COVID-19.

The gene calls are TRBV28 and TRBJ1-2; 8 bases match TRBD1. The CDR3 covers 15 residues. The junction had 10 bases not matched to a gene; V was cut back by 5 bases and J by 5 bases. Germline CDR1 MDHEN, CDR2 SYDVKM. The CDR3 bases are TGTGCCAGCAGTACCATTGCTGGACAGGGTTATGGCTACACCTTC. Protein sequence: CASSTIAGQGYGYTF.

The sample holds one count of this clone. The V gene is TRBV3-1 (or the pseudogene TRBV3-2), the J gene TRBJ2-1; no reliable D call. Between the trimmed V and J ends, which lost 2 bases and 4 bases, there was a span of 3 bases. CDR3 length: 12 residues. Germline V gene sequence: CDR1 LGHDT, CDR2 YNNKEL (reference sequence). CDR3: CASSQTYNEQFF. The CDR3, as DNA: TGTGCCAGCAGCCAAACTTACAATGAGCAGTTCTTC.

The rearrangement links TRBV19 to TRBJ1-2; no clear D. V shed 3 bases and J shed 10 bases, with 21 bases lying between them. The V gene's germline CDR1 is LNHDA and CDR2 SQIVND (reference sequence). This CDR3 has 15 residues. The CDR3 coding sequence is TGTGCCAGTAGTATTATGTCGGGTCGGCTCAAAGACTACACCTTC. As protein: CASSIMSGRLKDYTF.

The rearrangement links TRBV15 to TRBJ1-1; 8 positions match TRBD1. The CDR3 is 14 residues long. Germline V CDR1 and CDR2: LNHNV, YYDKDF (reference sequence). V lost 2 bases, J lost 3 bases, and 2 bases stayed unmatched. The DNA for the CDR3 is TGTGCCACCAGCAGAATGACAGGGGACACTGAAGCTTTCTTT. Residues: CATSRMTGDTEAFF.

The V call is TRBV11-3, the J call TRBJ2-1; TRBD1 might be the D (6 bases). In germline, CDR1 is SGHNT, CDR2 YENEEA. The V and J ends lost 5 bases and 6 bases respectively, with 14 bases between them. This CDR3 has 14 residues. The CDR3 region is CASSPPDRSNEQFF. As DNA, the CDR3 is TGTGCCAGCAGCCCACCGGACAGATCCAATGAGCAGTTCTTC.

For the CDR3, the DNA is TGTGCCAGCAGGTTGGACAGGAGCACAGATACGCAGTATTTT. Protein: CASRLDRSTDTQYF. The J gene is TRBJ2-3, the V gene TRBV7-3; 7 bases agree with TRBD1. J gave up 0 bases and V 6 bases, and 3 bases lay outside the gene matches. The germline gives CDR1 SGHTA, CDR2 FQGTGA. The CDR3 has 14 amino acids.

This clone was recorded once. This chain links TRBV5-5 with TRBJ1-1; tentative D call: TRBD1 (5 bases). The CDR3 sequence is 15 residues long. Trimming took off 4 bases at V and 0 bases at J, with 13 bases between the two ends. Germline assignment: CDR1 SGHKS and CDR2 YYEKEE (reference sequence). Here the CDR3 DNA reads TGTGCCAGCAGCATCACAGCAGGGATGAACACTGAAGCTTTCTTT. Translation: CASSITAGMNTEAFF.

This clone was recorded a few times. The chain uses TRBV19 and TRBJ1-6, with TRBD1 as a possible D gene (5 bases). The length of the CDR3 is 15 residues. V was cut by 3 bases and J by 7 bases, with 13 bases left in between. From germline, CDR1 is LNHDA and CDR2 SQIVND (reference sequence). CDR3 bases: TGTGCCAGTAGTATCCGTCCAGGGTTGAATTCACCCCTCCACTTT. As protein: CASSIRPGLNSPLHF.

This clone was counted a single time. J is TRBJ2-5 and V is TRBV9; maybe TRBD2 (5 bases). Trimming left V 2 bases short and J 3 bases short, with 17 bases between. The CDR3 consists of 16 residues. Germline V gene lookup returns CDR1 SGDLS and CDR2 YYNGEE. The CDR3 nucleotides read TGTGCCAGCAGCGTGGGCCCGGGGAGTCCAAAAGAGACCCAGTACTTC. Protein sequence: CASSVGPGSPKETQYF.

J is TRBJ1-3 and V is TRBV11-1, with D uncertain. Germline V lookup: CDR1 SGHAT, CDR2 FQDESV (reference sequence). V dropped 1 base and J dropped 0 bases, with 10 bases sitting between them. CDR3 length equals 16 residues. The CDR3 coding sequence is TGTGCCAGCAGCTTAGACAGTAGGATCTCTGGAAACACCATATATTTT. Its translation is CASSLDSRISGNTIYF.

The chain has TRBV5-4 and TRBJ2-5; D possibly corresponds to TRBD1 (6 bases). Germline CDR1 SGHNT, CDR2 YYREEE (reference sequence). The germline V and J ends were trimmed by 4 bases and 5 bases, with 15 bases remaining between them. The CDR3 consists of 14 residues. The CDR3 DNA follows: TGTGCCAGCAGCCAGCTGGGTAGGGGGGAGACCCAGTACTTC. This codes for CASSQLGRGETQYF.

There are a few counts of this clone. The chain carries TRBV4-2 and TRBJ1-4; TRBD1 is a possible D gene (6 bases). There are 17 residues in the CDR3. Deletions cut 0 bases from V and 5 bases from J, with 16 bases between. Germline CDR1 and CDR2: LGHNA and YNFKEQ. CDR3 coding DNA: TGTGCCAGCAGCCAAGAGGGGGGGGCAGGAAGGAATGAAAAACTGTTTTTT. It translates to CASSQEGGAGRNEKLFF.

The genes are TRBV19 and TRBJ1-2; tentative D call: TRBD1 (6 bases). The CDR3 covers 15 residues. Germline-derived CDR1 and CDR2 are LNHDA and SQIVND (reference sequence). V lost 7 bases and J lost 4, with 19 bases in between. DNA of the CDR3: TGTGCCAGTACCTTATCTGGGGGCACAGGCTATGGCTACACCTTC. This codes for CASTLSGGTGYGYTF.

The chain is built from TRBV7-9 and TRBJ2-1; the match to TRBD2 covers 8 bases. Germline V gene lookup returns CDR1 SEHNR and CDR2 FQNEAQ (reference sequence). The V gene end was trimmed by 5 bases and the J gene end by 5 bases; junction bases not matched to a gene: 8. CDR3 length equals 15 residues. DNA of the CDR3: TGTGCCAGCAGCCCGAGCGGGGGCGTAAACAATGAGCAGTTCTTC. Amino acid sequence: CASSPSGGVNNEQFF. Using reference TRBV7-9 and TRBJ2-1 for the parts outside the CDR3, the full variable domain is DTGVSQNPRHKITKRGQNVTFRCDPISEHNRLYWYRQTLGQGPEFLTYFQNEAQLEKSRLLSDRFSAERPKGSFSTLEIQRTEQGDSAMYLCASSPSGGVNNEQFFGPGTRLTVL.

The chain joins TRBV6-9 to TRBJ1-2; the D is unclear. V was pared by 3 bases and J by 2 bases, with 13 bases between. The CDR3 has 15 amino acids. Germline V gene sequence: CDR1 MNHGY, CDR2 SVAAGI. The CDR3 nucleotides read TGTGCCAGCAGTTACGTAGATGGAGGGAACTATGGCTACACCTTC. It codes for CASSYVDGGNYGYTF.

V gene TRBV11-2 combines with J gene TRBJ2-1, with D perhaps TRBD1 (6 bases). Trimming pared 4 bases from V and 4 bases from J, leaving 17 bases between. The germline CDR1 and CDR2 sequences are SGHAT and FQNNGV. The CDR3 runs 16 residues. The CDR3 DNA reads as TGTGCCAGCAGCTCAATCAGGGGCTCGTATTACAATGAGCAGTTCTTC. It specifies CASSSIRGSYYNEQFF. Based on the CDR3 plus reference TRBV11-2 and TRBJ2-1, the full variable domain is EAGVAQSPRYKIIEKRQSVAFWCNPISGHATLYWYQQILGQGPKLLIQFQNNGVVDDSQLPKDRFSAERLKGVDSTLKIQPAKLEDSAVYLCASSSIRGSYYNEQFFGPGTRLTVL.

The chain links TRBV7-9 to TRBJ1-2, with 9 bases that match TRBD1. The length of the CDR3 is 17 residues. Germline CDR1 reads SEHNR; CDR2 reads FQNEAQ (reference sequence). V was pared by 5 bases and J by 8 bases, with 18 bases of the junction left unmatched. CDR3 bases: TGTGCCAGCAGCCGTAAAGGGACAGGGACCAGTGTGATCGGCTACACCTTC. It yields the protein CASSRKGTGTSVIGYTF.